This T cell receptor (beta chain) was identified during a study of monozygotic twins with inflammatory bowel disease. Study-wide results and limits: Limited statistical power may explain no repertoire similarity difference between concordant and discordant twins.

Blood was drawn at roughly 2.6 ml per donor. About this clonotype itself: Its matching antigen is unknown.

The UMIs contained a 6-nucleotide sample barcode. They were added by template switching during cDNA synthesis. TCRdb re-called the 5' RACE reads and catalogs CDR3 proteins one per entry, DNA excluded. The table for this sample gives under 130,000 distinct CDR3 sequences. Looked up from germline, CDR1 is SEHNR and CDR2 is FQNEAQ (reference sequence). The CDR3 covers 11 residues. The receptor comes from a human donor with ulcerative colitis or Crohn's disease, or a healthy co-twin of an affected twin (not recorded which). Sequencing input: blood. The chain recombines TRBV7-9 with TRBJ1-6. The CDR3 sequence: CATHPNSPLHF.